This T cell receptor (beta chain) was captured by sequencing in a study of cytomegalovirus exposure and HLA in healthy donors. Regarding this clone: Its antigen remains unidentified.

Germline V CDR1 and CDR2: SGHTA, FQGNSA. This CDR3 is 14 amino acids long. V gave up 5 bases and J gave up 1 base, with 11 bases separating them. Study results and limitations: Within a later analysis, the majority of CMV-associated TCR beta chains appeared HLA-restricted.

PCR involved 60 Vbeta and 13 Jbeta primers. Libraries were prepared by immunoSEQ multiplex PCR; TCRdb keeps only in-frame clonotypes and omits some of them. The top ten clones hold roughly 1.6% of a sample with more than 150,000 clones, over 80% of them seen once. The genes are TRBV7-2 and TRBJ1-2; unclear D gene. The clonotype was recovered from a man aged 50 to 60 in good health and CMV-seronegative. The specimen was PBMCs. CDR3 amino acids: CASSLDINNYGYTF. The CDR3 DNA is TGTGCCAGCAGCCTAGACATAAATAACTATGGCTACACCTTC.